This T cell receptor beta chain was identified during a study of shared clonotypes between healthy human individuals. Authors' data handling: ImmunoSEQ only sent back junction sequences with no quality scores, so filtering was done differently. The assay was immunoSEQ multiplex PCR, and TCRdb's table has in-frame clones only and misses some. For V, J and clone size, that table is used; D and trimming come from the DNA. The repertoire consists of under 2.5 million clones, with about 90% occurring once and the leading ten covering 0.37%. The CDR3 totals 16 residues. Trimming removed 0 bases from V and 4 bases from J; junction bases left unmatched: 4. In germline, CDR1 is SGHRS, CDR2 YFSETQ.

Sequences were obtained from naive CD4+ T cells from PBMCs. The sample's subset: CD45RA+ positively selected. The gene calls are TRBV5-1 and TRBJ2-2, with 9 bases matching TRBD2. The sequence was obtained from a man younger than 35 in good health. Some clones in this sample may be carry-over from other donors' samples. CDR3 DNA sequence: TGCGCCAGCAGCTTGGAAGGACTAGCGCCCACCGGGGAGCTGTTTTTT. It yields the protein CASSLEGLAPTGELFF. Looking up the rest from reference TRBV5-1 and TRBJ2-2 gives the full variable domain: KAGVTQTPRYLIKTRGQQVTLSCSPISGHRSVSWYQQTPGQGLQFLFEYFSETQRNKGNFPGRFSGRQFSNSRSEMNVSTLELGDSALYLCASSLEGLAPTGELFFGEGSRLTVL.